Described below is a single T cell receptor (beta chain) sequence and its context. Its cognate antigen has yet to be identified. Per-base quality was not reported, and no clone a single base away is much larger than it. The data originate from a study of T-cell memory formation after mild COVID-19 (dated by TCRdb to about 2021). Describing the broader study: Most TCR sequence clusters were specific to one of the two donors. Two young, previously healthy adult volunteers, one female and one male, were included in the cohort. Longitudinal TCRalpha and TCRbeta repertoire sequencing tracked T-cell clones expanding and contracting after mild COVID-19 in a couple of donors.

The CDR3 starts with the cysteine, ends with the phenylalanine, and has 18 residues. The sequence is cut down to CDR3 DNA, 54 bases in frame from base 1. CDR1 and CDR2 are drawn from the germline V gene (reference sequence): PRHDT, FYEKMQ. Trimming leaves V shorter by 5 bases and J shorter by 2 bases, with the junction holding 14 bases beyond the gene matches. Sequencing relied on an Illumina NovaSeq 6000. TCRalpha and TCRbeta cDNA libraries were constructed by 5'RACE with constant-segment primers, with sample barcodes and unique molecular identifiers being introduced. RNA was extracted from every sample with Trizol reagent. Library amplification was performed in two PCR steps, and a second sample barcode and Illumina TruSeq adapters were introduced in the second step. Sequencing of libraries was performed on an Illumina NovaSeq with 2 x 150 bp paired-end reads. Per the original workflow: Reads were demultiplexed and collapsed into UMI-guided consensus sequences with migec v1.2.7. Using mixcr v2.1.11, the UMI consensuses were aligned to TRA and TRB V and J templates and assembled into clonotypes. A clonotype was counted as expanded or contracted only if both edgeR and NoisET called the change significant, with noise models trained on biological replicates. For edgeR calls, the cutoffs were a false discovery rate-adjusted p below 0.01 and a log2 fold-change threshold of 1. As an exploratory analysis of dynamics, PCA with hierarchical clustering was applied to max-normalized trajectories of the 1000 most abundant clonotypes. The CD4 or CD8 phenotype of responding clones was assigned using the separately sequenced CD4+ and CD8+ repertoires. TCRdb ran its own pipeline on the public reads, namely fastp trimming at Q25 and MiXCR clone calling, and kept in-frame beta chains. Here each entry gathers all rows of one CDR3 protein and keeps the most common genes and DNA. These V and J calls derive from TCRdb rather than the authors' analysis. The sample yields roughly 510,000 distinct CDR3 sequences; roughly 17% were counted once. The ten top clones hold just over 8% of the sample.

PBMCs were isolated by Ficoll-Paque density gradient centrifugation. Broad study findings and their caveats: The detection of some responding clones in pre-infection memory suggests that pre-existing cross-reactive memory T cells joined the SARS-CoV-2 response. SARS-CoV-2 specificity was not confirmed for the second-wave clones peaking on day 37. Only a couple of mild cases were covered in the study, and larger cohorts including severe cases with pre-infection samples were considered necessary. Contracting CD4+ clones appeared mostly in the CM and EM memory subsets, whereas CD8+ clones were enriched in EMRA. Clones that contracted from day 15 to 85 showed balanced CD4/CD8 phenotypes, whereas a second wave of clones that expanded from day 15 to 37 leaned towards CD4+.

The sequence joins TRBV13 to TRBJ2-3, with 9 bases in between that match TRBD1. This sequence was found in an adult woman who had mild COVID-19 (a few samples of this study predate the infection). The sample titles of this study are shuffled in the database, so cell type and time point are left out; the donor was told from shared clones. The sequenced sample consisted of PBMCs or a T cell subset sorted from them (not recorded which). The CDR3 has the sequence CASSRTTGTGHNTDTQYF. The DNA sequence is as follows: TGTGCCAGCAGCCGCACCACCGGGACAGGGCACAACACAGATACGCAGTATTTT.